This TCR beta chain was sequenced during a study of T cells in women clearing cervical HPV infection. With respect to this clone: The antigen remains unidentified. Coverage ceases 3 residues before the CDR3 finishes, and the germline J gene fills in the end.

Study-wide points: Controls had more TRBV6-7 (around 0.15%) than cases (roughly 0.11%).

This table comes from immunoSEQ multiplex PCR, and its TCRdb copy is limited to in-frame clones, with some not included. The table gives around 21,000 clones; the top ten clones make up just over 6% of it. From germline, CDR1 is SEHNR and CDR2 FQNEAQ (reference sequence). CDR3 length equals 12 residues. The ends were cut back, 3 bases at V and 5 bases at J, with 2 bases in the middle. This chain links TRBV7-9 with TRBJ1-6; no clear D. Sequenced input: blood buffy coat. The TCR was taken from a woman aged 18-70 years with a cervical HPV16 infection that either progressed to CIN3+ or cleared (not recorded which). The DNA read from the CDR3 is TGTGCCAGCAGCTTTAATAATTCACCC. Amino acid sequence: CASSFNNSP. The entire CDR3 sequence reads CASSFNNSPLHF.